Listed below are T cell receptor beta chains from one sample, sequenced in a study of human T cells and chemical hapten exposure. TCRdb recomputed calls from the RACE reads with MiXCR, one row per CDR3 protein. The table records 210,000 or so distinct CDR3 sequences, around 25% of them present only once. The sample consisted of whole blood, taken in connection with sensitization to the hapten diphenylcyclopropenone (DPC). The receptors come from a middle-aged woman with alopecia areata. Some clones in this sample may be carry-over from other donors' samples. The CDR3 runs from the conserved cysteine through the conserved F or W. Each record gives: D gene, clone size, CDR3 length, J gene, V gene, CDR3 DNA, CDR3 protein. A D gene is named only where the DNA matches it firmly. Clone size is not always given. Where it is, it says once, few, many or a class for expanded clones.

- | few | 17 | TRBJ2-7 | TRBV4-2 | TGTGCCAGCAGCCAAGTCGGGGTTGGGCCTAACTCCTACGAGCAGTACTTC | CASSQVGVGPNSYEQYF
- | - | 13 | TRBJ2-3 | TRBV5-1 | TGCGCCAGCCGGACGGACAGCACAGATACGCAGTATTTT | CASRTDSTDTQYF
- | - | 11 | TRBJ2-7 | TRBV6-5 | TGTGCCAGCAGTTCTCTGGCCGGGCAGTACTTC | CASSSLAGQYF
TRBD1 | few | 16 | TRBJ1-1 | TRBV18 | TGTGCCAGCTCACTACAGGGGTACACTATGAACACTGAAGCTTTCTTT | CASSLQGYTMNTEAFF
TRBD2 | few | 15 | TRBJ2-1 | TRBV20-1 | TGCAGTGCTAGCTCTCATCTAGCGGGGGACAATGAGCAGTTCTTC | CSASSHLAGDNEQFF
TRBD1 | few | 14 | TRBJ2-2 | TRBV24-1 | TGTGCCACCAGTGGACAGGGGGAGTCCGGGGAGCTGTTTTTT | CATSGQGESGELFF
- | - | 12 | TRBJ1-5 | TRBV28 | TGTGCCAGCAGACTCAGGGGATGGCCCCAGCATTTT | CASRLRGWPQHF
TRBD1 | - | 13 | TRBJ2-7 | TRBV20-1 | TGCAGTGCTAGAAGGGACAGGGTCTCCGAGCAGTACTTC | CSARRDRVSEQYF
TRBD1 | - | 15 | TRBJ1-2 | TRBV6-5 | TGTGCCAGCACTCGGACAGGGGGCGTGTTCTATGGCTACACCTTC | CASTRTGGVFYGYTF
TRBD1 | - | 16 | TRBJ1-1 | TRBV6-2/TRBV6-3 | TGTGCCAGCAGTTACCGTACCGGACAGGCCACTCCTGAAGCTTTCTTT | CASSYRTGQATPEAFF
- | many | 11 | TRBJ2-7 | TRBV29-1 | TGCAGCGTTGGGGGTACCTACGAGCAGTACTTC | CSVGGTYEQYF
- | - | 13 | TRBJ2-6 | TRBV29-1 | TGCAGCGTGTCTAACTCTGGGGCCAACGTCCTGACTTTC | CSVSNSGANVLTF
TRBD1 | - | 14 | TRBJ1-6 | TRBV5-5 | TGTGCCAGCAGCCTCCGGGACAGTAATTCACCCCTCCACTTT | CASSLRDSNSPLHF
- | - | 11 | TRBJ2-3 | TRBV29-1 | TGCAGCGCCCCATGGGGGGATACGCAGTATTTT | CSAPWGDTQYF
- | once | 15 | TRBJ2-2 | TRBV20-1 | TGCAGTGCTATAGCCGGGACGGAGAACACCGGGGAGCTGTTTTTT | CSAIAGTENTGELFF
TRBD1 | - | 11 | TRBJ2-7 | TRBV29-1 | TGCAGCGGGGGACAGTCCTACGAGCATTACTTC | CSGGQSYEHYF
- | - | 15 | TRBJ1-1 | TRBV6-6 | TGTGCCAGCAGTTACCCGTGGGGGGCCGGGACTGAAGCTTTCTTT | CASSYPWGAGTEAFF
- | few | 13 | TRBJ2-3 | TRBV29-1 | TGCAGCGAGACTAACCTGAACACAGATACGCAGTATTTT | CSETNLNTDTQYF
- | many | 11 | TRBJ2-5 | TRBV12-3/TRBV12-4 | TGTGCCAGCAGTTCCGGAGAGACCCAGTACTTC | CASSSGETQYF
- | - | 12 | TRBJ2-3 | TRBV6-2/TRBV6-3 | TGTGCCAGCAGTTACGTTGTGGGGACGCAGTATTTT | CASSYVVGTQYF
- | - | 13 | TRBJ2-1 | TRBV20-1 | TGCAGTGATAGACCCAGGGGTTGGGATGAGCAGTTCTTC | CSDRPRGWDEQFF
TRBD1 | few | 16 | TRBJ2-5 | TRBV24-1 | TGTGCCACCAGTGATTTGCAAAGGACAGGGGAGGAGACCCAGTACTTC | CATSDLQRTGEETQYF
TRBD1 | - | 14 | TRBJ2-7 | TRBV20-1 | TGCAGTGCTGAAACAGGGGCCCATTCCTACGAGCAGTACTTC | CSAETGAHSYEQYF
- | - | 14 | TRBJ1-2 | TRBV6-2/TRBV6-3 | TGTGCCAGCAGTTTACGGGGGACTTTGGTTGGCTACACCTTC | CASSLRGTLVGYTF
- | few | 14 | TRBJ2-2 | TRBV4-2 | TGTGCCAGCAGCCAAGAGCTCAACACCGGGGAGCTGTTTTTT | CASSQELNTGELFF
TRBD1 | few | 15 | TRBJ1-1 | TRBV29-1 | TGCAGCGTTGAAGATCCGGACAGGGTTCTAGGTGAAGCTTTCTTT | CSVEDPDRVLGEAFF
- | - | 13 | TRBJ2-5 | TRBV20-1 | TGCAGTGCTAGAGACTGGAACCAAGAGACCCAGTACTTC | CSARDWNQETQYF
- | many | 16 | TRBJ2-6 | TRBV7-2 | TGTGCCAGCAGCTTAGTTTGGAGCTCTGGGGCCAACGTCCTGACTTTC | CASSLVWSSGANVLTF
TRBD2 | - | 16 | TRBJ2-1 | TRBV7-9 | TGTGCCAGCAGCGCGACTAGCGGGAGAGGGAACAATGAGCAGTTCTTC | CASSATSGRGNNEQFF
- | few | 14 | TRBJ2-3 | TRBV10-3 | TGTGCCATCATAGACAGGCCCCGGTCAGATACGCAGTATTTT | CAIIDRPRSDTQYF
- | - | 14 | TRBJ2-7 | TRBV7-2 | TGTGCCAGCAGCCCGCAGGCCCTCTCCTACGAGCAGTACTTC | CASSPQALSYEQYF
- | - | 14 | TRBJ2-3 | TRBV20-1 | TGCAGTGCTAGGGGTACTATTAGCACAGATACGCAGTATTTT | CSARGTISTDTQYF
TRBD1 | few | 16 | TRBJ2-7 | TRBV6-5 | TGTGCCAGCAGTTACTCGCGACAGGGACGCCCGTACGAGCAGTACTTC | CASSYSRQGRPYEQYF
- | - | 15 | TRBJ2-7 | TRBV3-1 | TGTGCCAGCAGCCAAGCAGGGGACGGCTCCTACGAGCAGTACTTC | CASSQAGDGSYEQYF
TRBD1 | - | 17 | TRBJ1-5 | TRBV7-9 | TGTGCCAGCAGCTTATTTGGAACAGGGGGCGGCAATCAGCCCCAGCATTTT | CASSLFGTGGGNQPQHF
TRBD1 | - | 14 | TRBJ1-1 | TRBV27 | TGTGCCAGCAGTTGGGGACAGAGTGCCACTGAAGCTTTCTTT | CASSWGQSATEAFF
- | - | 14 | TRBJ1-1 | TRBV9 | TGTGCCAGCACTGGGGGCCCAATGAACACTGAAGCTTTCTTT | CASTGGPMNTEAFF
TRBD2 | - | 15 | TRBJ2-7 | TRBV11-2 | TGTGCCAGCAGCTTAATAGCGGGAGGGTTTCACGAGCAGTACTTC | CASSLIAGGFHEQYF
- | - | 15 | TRBJ2-1 | TRBV28 | TGTGCCAGCAGTTTAGTTACAGGAAACTACAATGAGCAGTTCTTC | CASSLVTGNYNEQFF
- | few | 14 | TRBJ1-3 | TRBV7-2 | TGTGCCAGCAGCTGGTACAACTCTGGAAACACCATATATTTT | CASSWYNSGNTIYF
TRBD2 | - | 17 | TRBJ2-1 | TRBV9 | TGTGCCAGCAGCGGGACTAGCGGGAGTCTGACTCCGAATGAGCAGTTCTTC | CASSGTSGSLTPNEQFF
- | many | 13 | TRBJ1-1 | TRBV29-1 | TGCAGCCTCGACCGGGTTATGAACACTGAAGCTTTCTTT | CSLDRVMNTEAFF
- | - | 15 | TRBJ1-1 | TRBV5-1 | TGCGCCAGCAGCTCCATAAGGGGGAGAGGTCCTGAAGCTTTCTTT | CASSSIRGRGPEAFF
- | few | 18 | TRBJ2-3 | TRBV24-1 | TGTGCCACCCAAGACAGGGTGTATACTAGCGGTTCCACAGATACGCAGTATTTT | CATQDRVYTSGSTDTQYF
- | - | 14 | TRBJ2-6 | TRBV6-2/TRBV6-3 | TGTGCCAGCAGAGGACACGGCCGGGCCAACGTCCTGACTTTC | CASRGHGRANVLTF
TRBD1 | many | 18 | TRBJ2-3 | TRBV12-3/TRBV12-4 | TGTGCCAGCACCTCCGGGGCACACACAGGGGGCGGCACAGATACGCAGTATTTT | CASTSGAHTGGGTDTQYF